Listed below are T cell receptor beta chains from one sample, sequenced in a study of blood T cell repertoires in COVID-19. Libraries were prepared by immunoSEQ multiplex PCR; TCRdb keeps only in-frame clonotypes and omits some of them. There are approximately 110,000 clones in the sample; about 89% occur only once, and about 4.5% lies in the top ten. Input material: peripheral blood. These TCRs come from a man aged 40-55 years with acute or convalescent COVID-19. The CDR3 runs from the conserved cysteine through the conserved F or W. Each record gives: D gene, J gene, V gene, clone size, CDR3 protein, CDR3 DNA. A D gene is named only where the DNA matches it firmly. Clone sizes are given selectively: once, few, many, or a class where the clone is expanded.

>.|TRBJ2-2|TRBV7-2|.
CASSFDSGELFF
TGTGCCAGCAGTTTCGACAGCGGGGAGCTGTTTTTT
>.|TRBJ2-7|TRBV11-2|.
CASSTDTFDEQYF
TGTGCCAGCAGCACCGACACGTTCGACGAGCAGTACTTC
>TRBD1|TRBJ2-5|TRBV3-1/TRBV3-2|.
CASSQQGANMETQYF
TGTGCCAGCAGCCAGCAGGGGGCTAATATGGAGACCCAGTACTTC
>.|TRBJ1-1|TRBV4-1|.
CASSHLLGGGGTEAFF
TGCGCCAGCAGCCACCTACTAGGGGGAGGGGGCACTGAAGCTTTCTTT
>.|TRBJ1-5|TRBV10-3|.
CAISETGYSNQPQHF
TGTGCCATCAGTGAGACAGGGTATAGCAATCAGCCCCAGCATTTT
>TRBD1|TRBJ2-2|TRBV7-9|once
CASSLSRTGAPDGPGELFF
TGTGCCAGCAGCTTATCAAGGACAGGGGCCCCTGACGGTCCCGGGGAGCTGTTTTTT
>.|TRBJ2-5|TRBV30|.
CAWTSRETQYF
TGTGCCTGGACCTCTCGGGAGACCCAGTACTTC
>.|TRBJ1-5|TRBV7-8|.
CASSLGQTSNQPQHF
TGTGCCAGCAGCTTAGGACAGACTAGCAATCAGCCCCAGCATTTT
>.|TRBJ2-2|TRBV19|once
CASLETGLNTGELFF
TGTGCCTCCCTCGAAACGGGACTGAACACCGGGGAGCTGTTTTTT
>.|TRBJ1-3|TRBV7-9|.
CASSLEGWRAGNTIYF
TGTGCCAGCAGCTTAGAAGGTTGGAGGGCTGGAAACACCATATATTTT
>.|TRBJ2-3|TRBV20-1|.
CSASDDREETDTQYF
TGCAGTGCTAGTGACGACAGGGAGGAGACAGATACGCAGTATTTT
>TRBD1|TRBJ1-4|TRBV19|.
CASGDREKLFF
TGTGCCAGTGGGGACAGGGAAAAACTGTTTTTT
>.|TRBJ1-5|TRBV6-1|.
CASSERQGGQPQHF
TGTGCCAGCAGTGAAAGGCAGGGAGGCCAGCCCCAGCATTTT
>.|TRBJ1-1|TRBV11-2|.
CASSLTGGRDTEAFF
TGTGCCAGCAGCCTAACGGGGGGTAGGGACACTGAAGCTTTCTTT
>.|TRBJ2-3|TRBV9|.
CASSVAYRGTDTQYF
TGTGCCAGCAGCGTCGCCTACAGGGGCACAGATACGCAGTATTTT
>TRBD1|TRBJ1-1|TRBV5-1|.
CASSLGTGGNTEAFF
TGCGCCAGCAGCTTGGGGACAGGGGGGAACACTGAAGCTTTCTTT
>.|TRBJ2-7|TRBV18|.
CASSPQQEITYEQYF
TGTGCCAGCTCACCACAACAGGAGATAACCTACGAGCAGTACTTC
>TRBD1|TRBJ1-2|TRBV3-1/TRBV3-2|.
CASSQGTGMQGYTF
TGTGCCAGCAGCCAAGGGACAGGGATGCAGGGCTACACCTTC
>.|TRBJ2-7|TRBV19|.
CASSRAQEGEQYF
TGTGCCAGTAGTCGAGCTCAGGAAGGCGAGCAGTACTTC
>TRBD1|TRBJ2-2|TRBV29-1|.
CSVLGQGNTGELFF
TGCAGCGTTTTAGGACAGGGAAACACCGGGGAGCTGTTTTTT
>.|TRBJ2-1|TRBV14|once
CASSQALREQFF
TGTGCCAGCAGCCAAGCCCTCAGAGAGCAGTTCTTC
>.|TRBJ1-5|TRBV19|once
CASSEKDSGQPQHF
TGTGCCAGTAGCGAAAAGGACAGCGGACAGCCCCAGCATTTT
>TRBD2|TRBJ2-3|TRBV12-5|.
CASGSLAGGVTDTQYF
TGTGCTAGTGGTTCCCTGGCGGGAGGGGTCACAGATACGCAGTATTTT
>TRBD1|TRBJ2-7|TRBV6-5|.
CASSSGQSYEQYF
TGTGCCAGCAGTTCGGGACAGAGCTACGAGCAGTACTTC
>.|TRBJ1-2|TRBV12-5|.
CASGLGRGTYGYTF
TGTGCTAGTGGTTTGGGCAGGGGCACCTATGGCTACACCTTC
>.|TRBJ1-1|TRBV7-2|.
CASSLDLGGPTEAFF
TGTGCCAGCAGCTTAGATTTGGGGGGGCCCACTGAAGCTTTCTTT
>TRBD1|TRBJ1-4|TRBV30|.
CAWSVFYPGTGGEKLFF
TGTGCCTGGAGTGTATTTTATCCCGGGACAGGGGGAGAAAAACTGTTTTTT
>.|TRBJ2-7|TRBV18|.
CASSPANYEQYF
TGTGCCAGCTCACCAGCTAACTACGAGCAGTACTTC
>TRBD2|TRBJ2-1|TRBV5-1|.
CASSLSLGLANEQFF
TGCGCCAGCAGCTTGTCCTTGGGACTAGCCAATGAGCAGTTCTTC
>TRBD1|TRBJ1-1|TRBV5-4|.
CASSSFRQGNTEAFF
TGTGCCAGCAGCTCGTTTAGACAGGGGAACACTGAAGCTTTCTTT
>.|TRBJ1-1|TRBV30|.
CACNVWRTEAFF
TGTGCCTGTAACGTATGGAGGACTGAAGCTTTCTTT
>.|TRBJ1-2|TRBV3-1/TRBV3-2|few
CASSQAGAYGYTF
TGTGCCAGCAGCCAAGCAGGGGCCTATGGCTACACCTTC
>.|TRBJ2-1|TRBV6-2/TRBV6-3|.
CASSYSTQGNEQFF
TGTGCCAGCAGTTACTCAACGCAGGGAAATGAGCAGTTCTTC
>TRBD1|TRBJ2-3|TRBV3-1/TRBV3-2|.
CASSSGTGFTDTQYF
TGTGCCAGCAGCTCCGGGACAGGGTTCACAGATACGCAGTATTTT
>TRBD2|TRBJ2-7|TRBV19|.
CASSMMGGAYEQYF
TGTGCCAGTAGTATGATGGGAGGGGCCTACGAGCAGTACTTC
>.|TRBJ2-2|TRBV15|.
CATSRPGLNTGELFF
TGTGCCACCAGCAGACCCGGACTTAACACCGGGGAGCTGTTTTTT
>.|TRBJ1-3|TRBV5-1|.
CASSLNREAGNTIYF
TGCGCCAGCAGCTTGAACCGGGAGGCTGGAAACACCATATATTTT
>.|TRBJ1-2|TRBV3-1/TRBV3-2|.
CASSHGTSGGYTF
TGTGCCAGCAGCCATGGGACATCCGGTGGCTACACCTTC
>TRBD1|TRBJ1-2|TRBV5-4|.
CASSPGQGFGYTF
TGTGCCAGCAGCCCGGGACAGGGGTTTGGCTACACCTTC
>.|TRBJ2-7|TRBV5-1|.
CASSRDSHSYEQYF
TGCGCCAGCAGCCGGGACTCCCATTCCTACGAGCAGTACTTC
>.|TRBJ2-2|TRBV27|.
CASSLIGAGTGELFF
TGTGCCAGCAGTTTGATAGGGGCCGGGACCGGGGAGCTGTTTTTT
>TRBD2|TRBJ2-1|TRBV11-3|.
CASSLTSLDEQFF
TGTGCCAGCAGCTTGACTAGCCTGGATGAGCAGTTCTTC
>.|TRBJ2-1|TRBV2|.
CASTGGSTPYNEQFF
TGTGCCAGCACTGGGGGCTCAACCCCTTACAATGAGCAGTTCTTC
>.|TRBJ1-3|TRBV6-6|few
CASRAGEDTIYF
TGTGCCAGCAGAGCGGGGGAGGACACCATATATTTT
>.|TRBJ1-2|TRBV4-1|.
CASSQELTDYGYTF
TGCGCCAGCAGCCAAGAGTTAACGGACTATGGCTACACCTTC
>TRBD2|TRBJ2-2|TRBV19|.
CASSMGLAGEVTGELFF
TGTGCCAGTAGTATGGGACTAGCGGGAGAGGTGACCGGGGAGCTGTTTTTT
>.|TRBJ1-2|TRBV19|.
CASSMGRAFNYGYTF
TGTGCCAGTAGTATGGGCAGGGCTTTTAACTATGGCTACACCTTC
>.|TRBJ2-2|TRBV5-4|.
CASSLGRGGTGELFF
TGTGCCAGCAGCTTGGGAAGGGGGGGCACCGGGGAGCTGTTTTTT
>.|TRBJ1-2|TRBV20-1|.
CSAKLVDGYTF
TGCAGTGCTAAGCTCGTCGATGGCTACACCTTC
>TRBD2|TRBJ2-1|TRBV27|.
CASSSSSGGHNEQFF
TGTGCCAGCAGTTCCAGTAGCGGGGGACACAATGAGCAGTTCTTC
>.|TRBJ2-2|TRBV6-1|few
CATMGGRNTGELFF
TGTGCCACCATGGGCGGGCGGAACACCGGGGAGCTGTTTTTT
>.|TRBJ1-5|TRBV30|once
CAWSPVGRGNSNQPQHF
TGTGCCTGGAGCCCTGTAGGTCGGGGGAATAGCAATCAGCCCCAGCATTTT
>TRBD2|TRBJ2-1|TRBV5-1|.
CASSLGGRAGNEQFF
TGCGCCAGCAGCTTGGGCGGGAGGGCCGGAAATGAGCAGTTCTTC
>.|TRBJ2-1|TRBV19|.
CASSPKVRFNEQFF
TGTGCCAGTAGCCCGAAGGTGAGGTTTAATGAGCAGTTCTTC
>TRBD1|TRBJ2-3|TRBV4-3|few
CASSPGQNTDTQYF
TGCGCCAGCAGCCCGGGACAGAACACAGATACGCAGTATTTT
>TRBD1|TRBJ1-1|TRBV6-4|once
CASSRDRLSTEAFF
TGTGCCAGCAGTCGGGACAGGTTGAGCACTGAAGCTTTCTTT
>.|TRBJ1-5|TRBV5-5|few
CASSSQGLDQPQHF
TGTGCCAGCAGCTCGCAGGGTCTGGATCAGCCCCAGCATTTT
>TRBD2|TRBJ2-3|TRBV7-8|once
CASSPRTSGSTDTQYF
TGTGCCAGCAGCCCCAGGACTAGCGGTAGCACAGATACGCAGTATTTT